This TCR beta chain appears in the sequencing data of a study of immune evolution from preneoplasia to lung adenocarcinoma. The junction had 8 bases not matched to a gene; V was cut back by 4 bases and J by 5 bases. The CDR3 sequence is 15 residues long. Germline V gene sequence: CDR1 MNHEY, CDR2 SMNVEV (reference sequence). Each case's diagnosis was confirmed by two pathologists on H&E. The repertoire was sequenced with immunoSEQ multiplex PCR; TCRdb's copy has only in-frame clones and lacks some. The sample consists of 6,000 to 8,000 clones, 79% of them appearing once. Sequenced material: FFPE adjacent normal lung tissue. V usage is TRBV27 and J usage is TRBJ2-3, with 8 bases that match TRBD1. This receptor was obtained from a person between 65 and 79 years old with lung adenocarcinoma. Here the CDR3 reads CASSSTGALGDTQYF. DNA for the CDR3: TGTGCCAGCAGTTCGACAGGGGCGCTTGGAGATACGCAGTATTTT.